Presented here are 30 T cell receptor beta chains from one specimen sequenced in a study of blood T cell repertoires in COVID-19. This table comes from immunoSEQ multiplex PCR, and its TCRdb copy is limited to in-frame clones, with some not included. Of about 220,000 clones listed, about four fifths were seen once; the top ten hold approximately 4%. The sequenced material came from peripheral blood. These receptors originate from a woman of 80 years or more with acute or convalescent COVID-19.

The chain uses TRBV28 and TRBJ2-5; 15 positions match TRBD2. Trimming cost V 8 bases and J 2 bases; bases outside gene matches: 3. The CDR3 loop spans 15 amino acids. Germline loops: CDR1 MDHEN, CDR2 SYDVKM. The CDR3 DNA sequence: TGTGCCAGCTTCGGACTAGCGGGGGGGCAAGAGACCCAGTACTTC. It codes for CASFGLAGGQETQYF.

The rearrangement links TRBV5-4 to TRBJ2-1, with TRBD2 matching over 7 bases. With V trimmed by 5 bases and J by 2 bases, 10 bases remained unmatched. CDR3 length: 16 residues. Per the germline V gene, CDR1 is SGHNT and CDR2 is YYREEE (reference sequence). The CDR3 reads CASSSAGAGPYNEQFF. The CDR3 nucleotides read TGTGCCAGCAGTTCCGCAGGAGCGGGGCCCTACAATGAGCAGTTCTTC.

The chain links TRBV5-1 to TRBJ1-2; 7 nucleotides align to TRBD1. The V gene's germline CDR1 is SGHRS and CDR2 YFSETQ. This CDR3 is 14 amino acids long. The V gene end was trimmed by 0 bases and the J gene end by 4 bases; junction bases not matched to a gene: 3. The CDR3 DNA reads TGCGCCAGCAGCTTGGGACAGGGTGGCTATGGCTACACCTTC. It specifies CASSLGQGGYGYTF.

The rearrangement joins TRBV10-3 to TRBJ1-4; D is unclear. Germline CDR1 is ENHRY and CDR2 is SYGVKD. The germline V and J ends were trimmed by 6 bases and 8 bases, with 13 bases remaining between them. The CDR3 is 13 residues long. CDR3 DNA sequence: TGTGCCATCAGGTCCGGGAGGGAGGAAAAACTGTTTTTT. Its translation is CAIRSGREEKLFF.

This chain connects TRBV5-8 to TRBJ1-1, with D maybe TRBD1 (6 bases). The CDR3 has 11 residues. Deletions cut 5 bases from V and 8 bases from J, with 10 bases between. From germline, CDR1 is SGHTS and CDR2 YDEGEE. As DNA, the CDR3 is TGTGCCAGCAGTAGACAGGACGAAGCTTTCTTT. It is translated as CASSRQDEAFF.

The V and J genes are TRBV7-2 and TRBJ2-5, with D possibly being TRBD1 (6 bases). V dropped 6 bases and J dropped 3 bases, with 11 bases sitting between them. CDR1 SGHTA and CDR2 FQGNSA come from the germline V gene. The CDR3 runs 13 residues. CDR3 DNA: TGTGCCAGCAGTTTAAACAGGGAAGAGACCCAGTACTTC. This gives the protein CASSLNREETQYF.

The chain uses TRBV19 and TRBJ1-6; D gene uncertain. There are 13 residues in the CDR3. Germline loops: CDR1 LNHDA, CDR2 SQIVND (reference sequence). V lost 11 bases to trimming and J lost 1 base, with 9 bases between them. This CDR3 reads CAARGSYNSPLHF. The CDR3 region has the DNA TGTGCCGCAAGAGGTTCCTATAATTCACCCCTCCACTTT.

The chain uses TRBV27 and TRBJ2-2; a weak D match, TRBD1 (6 bases). Germline V CDR1 and CDR2: MNHEY, SMNVEV (reference sequence). Trimming removed 7 bases at V and 4 bases at J, with 10 bases between. CDR3 length equals 13 residues. As DNA, the CDR3 is TGTGCCAGCACCCCAGGGGTCACCGGGGAGCTGTTTTTT. The encoded protein is CASTPGVTGELFF.

V usage is TRBV24-1 and J usage is TRBJ1-2; D gene unclear. V was clipped by 1 base and J by 6 bases, with 8 bases between them. Germline-derived CDR1 and CDR2 are KGHDR and SFDVKD. CDR3 length equals 13 residues. CDR3 sequence reads: CATSDFSGDGYTF. CDR3 DNA: TGTGCCACCAGTGATTTCTCCGGGGATGGCTACACCTTC.

The chain uses TRBV27 and TRBJ1-5, with D possibly matching TRBD1 (5 bases). Trimming pared 3 bases from V and 6 bases from J, leaving 6 bases between. Germline V gene data show CDR1 as MNHEY and CDR2 as SMNVEV (reference sequence). The CDR3 extends over 12 amino acids. The CDR3 spells CASSFRGQPQHF. The DNA for the CDR3 is TGTGCCAGCAGTTTTAGGGGTCAGCCCCAGCATTTT.

The chain carries TRBV7-7 and TRBJ2-1, with TRBD1 matching 7 bases. This CDR3 is 18 amino acids long. V gave up 10 bases and J gave up 0 bases; unmatched junction bases: 18. Germline V gene lookup returns CDR1 SSHAT and CDR2 FNYEAQ (reference sequence). The CDR3 DNA sequence: TGTGCCAATCTAGGAAAACAGACAGGGCCTTGCTCCTACAATGAGCAGTTCTTC. It encodes CANLGKQTGPCSYNEQFF.

The chain recombines TRBV6-5 with TRBJ1-5; D unresolved. The CDR3 totals 14 residues. Germline loops: CDR1 MNHEY, CDR2 SVGAGI. V was clipped by 2 bases and J by 5 bases, with 10 bases between them. The CDR3 bases are TGTGCCAGCAGTTACGACACCTCCCATCAGCCCCAGCATTTT. It is translated as CASSYDTSHQPQHF.

The count of this clone is one. The rearrangement uses TRBV11-2 and TRBJ2-3, with 7 nucleotides matching TRBD1. The CDR3 totals 14 residues. V was pared by 5 bases and J by 6 bases, with 8 bases of the junction left unmatched. The germline gives CDR1 SGHAT, CDR2 FQNNGV. CDR3 residues: CASSPLRGRDTQYF. CDR3 in DNA: TGTGCCAGCAGCCCTCTGAGGGGGCGTGATACGCAGTATTTT.

This chain links TRBV3-1 (or the pseudogene TRBV3-2) with TRBJ1-1; 9 bases agree with TRBD1. The junction had 5 bases not matched to a gene; V was cut back by 6 bases and J by 3 bases. Looked up from germline, CDR1 is LGHDT and CDR2 is YNNKEL (reference sequence). This CDR3 contains 14 residues. CDR3 in DNA: TGTGCCAGCAGTCCGACAGGGGGTCACACTGAAGCTTTCTTT. Translated, it gives CASSPTGGHTEAFF.

CDR3 bases: TGCGCCAGCAGCACCTGGACAGCGAGTAATTCACCCCTCCACTTT. It is translated as CASSTWTASNSPLHF. This chain links TRBV5-1 with TRBJ1-6; possible D gene TRBD1, 6 bases. This CDR3 is built from 15 residues. Trimming pared 4 bases from V and 6 bases from J, leaving 14 bases between. Per germline, CDR1 SGHRS and CDR2 YFSETQ.

V and J are TRBV4-1 and TRBJ2-2; tentatively, D is TRBD2 (5 bases). CDR3 length equals 12 residues. Germline assignment: CDR1 MGHRA and CDR2 YSYEKL. Trimming left V 8 bases short and J 5 bases short, with 9 bases between. The DNA for the CDR3 is TGCGCCAGCGGACTCGGGACCGGGGAGCTGTTTTTT. Translating gives CASGLGTGELFF.

The genes are TRBV6-1 and TRBJ2-1, with D perhaps TRBD1 (5 bases). The V gene lost 0 bases and the J gene lost 0 bases, with 15 bases spanning the gap. CDR1 is MNHNS, CDR2 SASEGT, per germline. The length of the CDR3 is 18 residues. As DNA, the CDR3 is TGTGCCAGCAGTGAAGCGATACAGGCGATCAGCTCCTACAATGAGCAGTTCTTC. As protein: CASSEAIQAISSYNEQFF.

The chain uses TRBV6-5 and TRBJ1-1, with D possibly matching TRBD1 (5 bases). Germline lookup yields CDR1 MNHEY and CDR2 SVGAGI. Trimming left V 10 bases short and J 1 base short, with 10 bases between. The CDR3 runs 12 residues. This CDR3 is CAISDRNTEAFF. Here the CDR3 DNA reads TGTGCCATCTCCGACAGGAACACTGAAGCTTTCTTT.

The V gene is TRBV18, the J gene TRBJ1-1; the match to TRBD1 covers 7 bases. The CDR3 totals 17 residues. V shed 6 bases and J 0 bases; nucleotides not matched to a gene: 13. From germline, CDR1 is KGHSH and CDR2 LQKENI. In DNA, the CDR3 is TGTGCCAGCTCTCTGGGACAGCCGGGTTGGATGAACACTGAAGCTTTCTTT. It specifies CASSLGQPGWMNTEAFF.

The chain links TRBV6-2 or TRBV6-3 to TRBJ2-3, with D possibly matching TRBD1 (6 bases). The V gene's germline CDR1 is MNHEY and CDR2 SVGEGT. V lost 6 bases to trimming and J lost 6 bases, with 19 bases between them. This CDR3 spans 15 amino acids. CDR3 residues: CASSRDPQGRDTQYF. DNA for the CDR3: TGTGCCAGCAGCCGGGACCCACAGGGTCGTGATACGCAGTATTTT.

V is TRBV12-3 or TRBV12-4 and J is TRBJ2-3; D unresolved. This CDR3 is 11 amino acids long. The V and J ends lost 3 bases and 5 bases respectively, with 3 bases between them. Here the CDR3 reads CASSFKDTQYF. CDR3 bases: TGTGCCAGCAGTTTTAAAGATACGCAGTATTTT.

This clone was picked up many times. The chain joins TRBV28 to TRBJ1-1; D might be TRBD1 (5 bases). The germline gives CDR1 MDHEN, CDR2 SYDVKM. The CDR3 consists of 14 residues. Trimming left V 6 bases short and J 3 bases short, with 14 bases between. The CDR3 DNA is TGTGCCAGCAGCCCCGGGGGATGGGACACTGAAGCTTTCTTT. Its translation: CASSPGGWDTEAFF.

The chain is built from TRBV19 and TRBJ1-2, with D maybe TRBD1 (6 bases). CDR3 length equals 15 residues. Per germline, CDR1 LNHDA and CDR2 SQIVND (reference sequence). V was trimmed by 6 bases and J by 0 bases, leaving 14 bases between them. This CDR3 reads CASSPSGGPNYGYTF. CDR3 bases: TGTGCCAGTAGCCCGTCGGGGGGCCCTAACTATGGCTACACCTTC.

The V and J genes are TRBV7-2 and TRBJ1-5; no clear D gene. Germline CDR1 SGHTA, CDR2 FQGNSA. Trimming pared 3 bases from V and 0 bases from J, leaving 6 bases between. The CDR3 extends over 14 amino acids. CDR3 DNA sequence: TGTGCCAGCAGCTTGTCCAATAGCAATCAGCCCCAGCATTTT. Its translation: CASSLSNSNQPQHF.

The gene calls are TRBV5-4 and TRBJ1-2; D gene unclear. V gave up 0 bases and J gave up 2 bases, with 8 bases separating them. Germline V gene lookup returns CDR1 SGHNT and CDR2 YYREEE (reference sequence). The CDR3 is made up of 14 amino acids. The CDR3 sequence: CASSLVEVNYGYTF. Here the CDR3 DNA reads TGTGCCAGCAGCTTGGTAGAGGTGAACTATGGCTACACCTTC.

This clone was counted between two and nine times. The chain uses TRBV7-2 and TRBJ2-7; 7 bases align to TRBD1. Germline V CDR1 and CDR2: SGHTA, FQGNSA. The CDR3 spans 15 residues. V lost 3 bases and J lost 0; bases outside the gene matches: 5. The DNA of the CDR3 is TGTGCCAGCAGCTTCCAGACAGGGCCCTCCTACGAGCAGTACTTC. This translates into CASSFQTGPSYEQYF.

This rearrangement joins TRBV19 to TRBJ1-5; D might be TRBD1 (6 bases). The CDR3 totals 17 residues. V shed 5 bases and J shed 1 base, with 18 bases lying between them. The germline V gene encodes CDR1 LNHDA and CDR2 SQIVND (reference sequence). CDR3 sequence reads: CASSYVGQRKSNQPQHF. The CDR3 nucleotides are TGTGCCAGTAGTTATGTCGGACAGAGAAAGAGCAATCAGCCCCAGCATTTT.

The genes are TRBV6-6 and TRBJ1-2; D may be TRBD1 (6 bases). The V end was cut by 7 bases, the J end by 5 bases, with 17 bases between. The CDR3 consists of 14 residues. The germline CDR1 and CDR2 sequences are MNHNY and SVGAGI (reference sequence). The CDR3 DNA sequence: TGTGCCAGCACCAACGAGGGGGGGAGGTATGGCTACACCTTC. It translates to CASTNEGGRYGYTF.

This chain uses TRBV5-4 with TRBJ2-1, with TRBD2 matching over 9 bases. The trim removed 9 bases at V and 7 bases at J, leaving 11 bases unmatched. CDR1 and CDR2 (germline): SGHNT, YYREEE (reference sequence). The CDR3 is 14 residues long. The CDR3 is CATQRSGGRNEQFF. In DNA form, the CDR3 reads TGTGCCACCCAAAGAAGCGGGGGGCGGAATGAGCAGTTCTTC.

The V call is TRBV27, the J call TRBJ1-4; the D is unclear. The V end lost 5 bases, the J end lost 4 bases, and 11 bases lay between the germline ends. Germline CDR1 reads MNHEY; CDR2 reads SMNVEV (reference sequence). The CDR3 is 14 amino acids. CDR3 protein: CASSILSGNEKLFF. CDR3 nucleotides: TGTGCCAGCAGTATCTTGAGTGGTAATGAAAAACTGTTTTTT.